Listed below are T cell receptor beta chains from one sample, sequenced in a study of Graves' ophthalmopathy and Graves' hyperthyroidism. TCRdb recomputed calls from the multiplex PCR reads with MiXCR, one row per CDR3 protein. The table shows about 480,000 distinct CDR3 sequences, with over 13% occurring only once. The sequencing sample was made of blood. The receptors originated from a woman aged 25 to 39 with Graves' ophthalmopathy. Both conserved end residues are part of each CDR3. D genes are given only for firm matches. The size of a clone is reported for some rows only, either as once, few or many, or as a class for expanded clones.

cdr3_length: 13; clone_size: many; j_call: TRBJ2-7; v_call: TRBV6-5; d_call: NA; cdr3_nt: TGTGCCAGCAGTTACCCGGAAGCCTACGAGCAGTACTTC; cdr3_aa: CASSYPEAYEQYF
cdr3_length: 13; clone_size: NA; j_call: TRBJ2-2; v_call: TRBV6-1; d_call: NA; cdr3_nt: TGTGCCAGCAGCGACTTTGTCATCGGGGAGCTGTTTTTT; cdr3_aa: CASSDFVIGELFF
cdr3_length: 13; clone_size: many; j_call: TRBJ1-5; v_call: TRBV29-1; d_call: TRBD1; cdr3_nt: TGCAGCGTTCTAACAGGGGACAATCAGCCCCAGCATTTT; cdr3_aa: CSVLTGDNQPQHF
cdr3_length: 13; clone_size: many; j_call: TRBJ1-2; v_call: TRBV6-1; d_call: NA; cdr3_nt: TGTGCCAGCAGTGAACAGGGTCGCTATGGCTACACCTTC; cdr3_aa: CASSEQGRYGYTF
cdr3_length: 16; clone_size: many; j_call: TRBJ2-2; v_call: TRBV13; d_call: NA; cdr3_nt: TGTGCCAGCACCCGGACCGCCGACATAGATGGCGGGGAGCTGTTTTTT; cdr3_aa: CASTRTADIDGGELFF
cdr3_length: 13; clone_size: many; j_call: TRBJ2-7; v_call: TRBV27; d_call: NA; cdr3_nt: TGTGCCAGCAGTCGACAGGCCGCCTACGAGCAGTACTTC; cdr3_aa: CASSRQAAYEQYF
cdr3_length: 15; clone_size: many; j_call: TRBJ2-2; v_call: TRBV19; d_call: NA; cdr3_nt: TGTGCCAGTAGTATCCTGGGGGGAGGCACCGGGGAGCTGTTTTTT; cdr3_aa: CASSILGGGTGELFF
cdr3_length: 17; clone_size: many; j_call: TRBJ2-2; v_call: TRBV28; d_call: NA; cdr3_nt: TGTGCCAGCAGTCCTATGGGCCAGGGGAGTAGCACCGGGGAGCTGTTTTTT; cdr3_aa: CASSPMGQGSSTGELFF
cdr3_length: 12; clone_size: many; j_call: TRBJ1-3; v_call: TRBV28; d_call: NA; cdr3_nt: TGTGCCAGCAGTTTCCGCCCCGACACCATATATTTT; cdr3_aa: CASSFRPDTIYF
cdr3_length: 14; clone_size: many; j_call: TRBJ2-7; v_call: TRBV7-2; d_call: NA; cdr3_nt: TGTGCCAGCAGCTTAGAAAGGGGTTTCAACGAGCAGTACTTC; cdr3_aa: CASSLERGFNEQYF
cdr3_length: 14; clone_size: many; j_call: TRBJ2-5; v_call: TRBV12-3/TRBV12-4; d_call: TRBD1; cdr3_nt: TGTGCCAGCAACGGACAGGGATACCAAGAGACCCAGTACTTC; cdr3_aa: CASNGQGYQETQYF
cdr3_length: 14; clone_size: many; j_call: TRBJ2-7; v_call: TRBV5-1; d_call: NA; cdr3_nt: TGCGCCAGCAGCTCCTCAGGAGTCGCCGGCGAGCAGTACTTC; cdr3_aa: CASSSSGVAGEQYF
cdr3_length: 13; clone_size: NA; j_call: TRBJ1-1; v_call: TRBV2; d_call: NA; cdr3_nt: TGTGCCAGATCGGCACTGATGAACACTGAAGCTTTCTTT; cdr3_aa: CARSALMNTEAFF
cdr3_length: 11; clone_size: many; j_call: TRBJ2-7; v_call: TRBV28; d_call: NA; cdr3_nt: TGTGCCAGCAGAGAACTCTACGAGCAGTACTTC; cdr3_aa: CASRELYEQYF
cdr3_length: 13; clone_size: many; j_call: TRBJ2-7; v_call: TRBV20-1; d_call: NA; cdr3_nt: TGCAGTGCTAGTTCCGAATTCCTCTACGAGCAGTACTTC; cdr3_aa: CSASSEFLYEQYF
cdr3_length: 14; clone_size: many; j_call: TRBJ1-6; v_call: TRBV27; d_call: NA; cdr3_nt: TGTGCCAGCCGCCGTGGGGCGCGGGATTCACCCCTCCACTTT; cdr3_aa: CASRRGARDSPLHF
cdr3_length: 12; clone_size: many; j_call: TRBJ2-5; v_call: TRBV20-1; d_call: NA; cdr3_nt: TGCAGTGCCGGGCGGGGTGGGTCGACCCAGTACTTC; cdr3_aa: CSAGRGGSTQYF
cdr3_length: 15; clone_size: many; j_call: TRBJ2-5; v_call: TRBV11-2; d_call: NA; cdr3_nt: TGTGCCAGCAGCCCCAGAGGGGGGGGCACAGAGACCCAGTACTTC; cdr3_aa: CASSPRGGGTETQYF
cdr3_length: 14; clone_size: many; j_call: TRBJ2-7; v_call: TRBV7-9; d_call: TRBD2; cdr3_nt: TGTGCCAGCAGCTTTGGGAGGGCCGCCTACGAGCAGTACTTC; cdr3_aa: CASSFGRAAYEQYF
cdr3_length: 15; clone_size: many; j_call: TRBJ2-4; v_call: TRBV6-5; d_call: NA; cdr3_nt: TGTGCCAGCAGATCTCGCCAGGGGGGCAAAAACATTCAGTACTTC; cdr3_aa: CASRSRQGGKNIQYF
cdr3_length: 14; clone_size: NA; j_call: TRBJ2-7; v_call: TRBV29-1; d_call: NA; cdr3_nt: TGCAGCGTTGAAGAACCCAGGGATACCTACGAGCAGTACTTC; cdr3_aa: CSVEEPRDTYEQYF
cdr3_length: 14; clone_size: many; j_call: TRBJ2-7; v_call: TRBV2; d_call: NA; cdr3_nt: TGTGCCAGCAGTGAATTTGGGGAAGGGTACGAGCAGTACTTC; cdr3_aa: CASSEFGEGYEQYF
cdr3_length: 14; clone_size: many; j_call: TRBJ1-6; v_call: TRBV10-2; d_call: NA; cdr3_nt: TGCGCCAGCAGCCTCGGGCCGGGAGGCTCCCCCCTCCACTTT; cdr3_aa: CASSLGPGGSPLHF
cdr3_length: 15; clone_size: NA; j_call: TRBJ1-6; v_call: TRBV7-2; d_call: NA; cdr3_nt: TGTGCCAGCAGCTTAGTACGACCTCCTAATTCACCCCTCCACTTT; cdr3_aa: CASSLVRPPNSPLHF
cdr3_length: 16; clone_size: many; j_call: TRBJ2-5; v_call: TRBV6-4; d_call: NA; cdr3_nt: TGTGCCAGCAGTGACTCGGTCCGGGGAAGAGGGGAGACCCAGTACTTC; cdr3_aa: CASSDSVRGRGETQYF
cdr3_length: 15; clone_size: many; j_call: TRBJ2-2; v_call: TRBV15; d_call: TRBD1; cdr3_nt: TGTGCCACCAGCAGAGTACAGGGGAATGGCGGGGAGCTGTTTTTT; cdr3_aa: CATSRVQGNGGELFF
cdr3_length: 12; clone_size: many; j_call: TRBJ1-5; v_call: TRBV20-1; d_call: NA; cdr3_nt: TGCAGTGCTAGACCAGGCTCTCAGCCCCAGCATTTT; cdr3_aa: CSARPGSQPQHF
cdr3_length: 18; clone_size: NA; j_call: TRBJ1-1; v_call: TRBV28; d_call: NA; cdr3_nt: TGTGCCAGCTCACCGATTCCAGGGGACGCATGGAGGAACACTGAAGCTTTCTTT; cdr3_aa: CASSPIPGDAWRNTEAFF
cdr3_length: 14; clone_size: many; j_call: TRBJ2-7; v_call: TRBV27; d_call: NA; cdr3_nt: TGTGCCAGCAGTTTATCGGGAAGATCGGACGAGCAGTACTTC; cdr3_aa: CASSLSGRSDEQYF
cdr3_length: 14; clone_size: many; j_call: TRBJ2-7; v_call: TRBV7-9; d_call: NA; cdr3_nt: TGTGCCAGCAGCTGGGTGGACAGCGCCTACGAGCAGTACTTC; cdr3_aa: CASSWVDSAYEQYF
cdr3_length: 16; clone_size: many; j_call: TRBJ2-7; v_call: TRBV5-1; d_call: TRBD2; cdr3_nt: TGCGCCAGCAGCAGCACTTTAGCGGGGGGCCAGTACGAGCAGTACTTC; cdr3_aa: CASSSTLAGGQYEQYF
cdr3_length: 14; clone_size: many; j_call: TRBJ1-5; v_call: TRBV6-1; d_call: NA; cdr3_nt: TGTGCCAGCAGTGACGGAAGCGAGAATCAGCCCCAGCATTTT; cdr3_aa: CASSDGSENQPQHF
cdr3_length: 13; clone_size: NA; j_call: TRBJ1-6; v_call: TRBV27; d_call: NA; cdr3_nt: TGTGCCAGCAGTTTAGAGGCGGGATCACCCCTCCACTTT; cdr3_aa: CASSLEAGSPLHF
cdr3_length: 13; clone_size: NA; j_call: TRBJ2-2; v_call: TRBV30; d_call: NA; cdr3_nt: TGTGCCTGGAGTACTAGCAGGGGCGGGGAGCTGTTTTTT; cdr3_aa: CAWSTSRGGELFF
cdr3_length: 12; clone_size: many; j_call: TRBJ2-5; v_call: TRBV11-2; d_call: NA; cdr3_nt: TGTGCCAGCAGCTTATCAGGGGCGACCCAGTACTTC; cdr3_aa: CASSLSGATQYF
cdr3_length: 13; clone_size: many; j_call: TRBJ2-2; v_call: TRBV5-1; d_call: TRBD2; cdr3_nt: TGCGCCAGCAACGGACTAGCATCTGGGGAGCTGTTTTTT; cdr3_aa: CASNGLASGELFF
cdr3_length: 16; clone_size: NA; j_call: TRBJ2-5; v_call: TRBV28; d_call: TRBD2; cdr3_nt: TGTGCCAGCAGTCCTTACTTTAGCGGGATACAAGAGACCCAGTACTTC; cdr3_aa: CASSPYFSGIQETQYF
cdr3_length: 17; clone_size: many; j_call: TRBJ1-1; v_call: TRBV12-3/TRBV12-4; d_call: NA; cdr3_nt: TGTGCCAGCAGTTTCGCGACGGGACACCCCCTAAACACTGAAGCTTTCTTT; cdr3_aa: CASSFATGHPLNTEAFF
cdr3_length: 13; clone_size: many; j_call: TRBJ2-5; v_call: TRBV6-4; d_call: TRBD1; cdr3_nt: TGTGCCAGCAGTACCGGGACAGAAGAGACCCAGTACTTC; cdr3_aa: CASSTGTEETQYF
cdr3_length: 10; clone_size: many; j_call: TRBJ1-2; v_call: TRBV29-1; d_call: NA; cdr3_nt: TGCAGCGTTGACCCAGGAGGCTACACCTTC; cdr3_aa: CSVDPGGYTF